The present entry profiles one TCR beta chain with its context. One junction end disagrees with the germline gene, perhaps due to a read error. The record originates from a study of T cell changes during pregnancy in multiple sclerosis. Assay: immunoSEQ multiplex PCR; the TCRdb copy retains only in-frame clones and omits some. Found here are about 42,000 clones, less than 90% of them singletons; the top ten hold around 0.58%. Germline CDR1 is MDHEN and CDR2 is SYDVKM. The CDR3 consists of 12 residues. The chain is built from TRBV28 and TRBJ1-3; TRBD1 matches 7 bases. The sequence was obtained from a female donor with multiple sclerosis, enrolled in a pregnancy study. The input for sequencing was CD4+ T cells from peripheral blood mononuclear cells, taken before pregnancy. CDR3 residues: CASSPDREPIDF. The DNA of the CDR3 is TGTGCCAGCAGTCCCGACAGGGAGCCCATCGATTTT.